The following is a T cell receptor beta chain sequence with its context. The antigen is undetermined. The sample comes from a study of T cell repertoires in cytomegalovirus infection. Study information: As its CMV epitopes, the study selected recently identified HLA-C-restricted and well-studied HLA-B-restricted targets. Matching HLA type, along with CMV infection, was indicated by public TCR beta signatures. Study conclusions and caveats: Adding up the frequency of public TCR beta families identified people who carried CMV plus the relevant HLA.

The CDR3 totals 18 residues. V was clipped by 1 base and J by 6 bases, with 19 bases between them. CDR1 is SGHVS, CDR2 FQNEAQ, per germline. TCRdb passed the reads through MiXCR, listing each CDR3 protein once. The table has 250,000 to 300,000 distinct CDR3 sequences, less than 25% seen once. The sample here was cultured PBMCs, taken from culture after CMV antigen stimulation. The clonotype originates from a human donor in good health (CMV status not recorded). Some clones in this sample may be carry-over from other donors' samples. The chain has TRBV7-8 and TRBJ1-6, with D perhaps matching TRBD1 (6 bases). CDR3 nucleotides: TGTGCCAGCAGCTTAGAAGCCTATCCCGGGACACCTAATTCACCCCTCCACTTT. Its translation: CASSLEAYPGTPNSPLHF.